The TCR beta chain under discussion was sequenced for a study of blood T cells in healthy people across ages. The study, taken as a whole, reports: Unsorted PBMCs ruled out conclusive naive versus antigen-experienced comparison.

The CDR3 consists of 13 residues. The junction had 6 bases not matched to a gene; V was cut back by 5 bases and J by 6 bases. Germline-derived CDR1 and CDR2 are GTSNPN and SVGIG (reference sequence). In regard to this clonotype: Its specificity is not known.

Alongside a J-beta primer mix, a sample-barcoded 5' primer served in a second PCR lasting about 7 to 12 cycles. Every cDNA molecule carried a tag from a template-switch adaptor bearing 12 random nucleotides. TCRdb used MiXCR to reprocess the 5' RACE reads, holding one entry per CDR3 protein. The repertoire consists of fewer than 950,000 distinct CDR3 sequences, with about 55% occurring once and the leading ten covering roughly 37%. Sequencing was done on a sample of blood. The rearrangement uses TRBV30 and TRBJ1-2, with 10 bases lining up with TRBD1. This receptor was obtained from a man at least 80 years old in good health. CDR3 nucleotides: TGTGCCTGGGGACAGGGGGTGATGGATGGCTACACCTTC. Protein product: CAWGQGVMDGYTF.